This entry lists 3 T cell receptor beta chains sequenced from one sample in a study of shared clonotypes between healthy human individuals. This table comes from immunoSEQ multiplex PCR, and its TCRdb copy is limited to in-frame clones, with some not included. The table has about 2.5 million clones, less than 95% seen once. Specimen: naive CD4+ T cells from PBMCs. Noted subset: CD45RA+ positively selected. The origin of the receptors is a man aged 18 to 29 in good health. Some clones in this sample may be carry-over from other donors' samples.

The chain is built from TRBV2 and TRBJ2-4; D unresolved. Trimming removed 6 bases from V and 5 bases from J, with 5 bases in between. CDR1 SNHLY and CDR2 FYNNEI come from the germline V gene. This CDR3 region has 11 residues. This chain's CDR3 is CASRSENIQYF. DNA of the CDR3: TGTGCCAGCAGATCAGAAAACATTCAGTACTTC.

The V and J genes are TRBV18 and TRBJ2-5, with D tentatively TRBD1 or TRBD2 (5 bases each). Germline CDR1 KGHSH, CDR2 LQKENI. V was cut by 2 bases and J by 5 bases, with 18 bases left in between. The CDR3 consists of 16 residues. CDR3 loop: CASSPAIRGEWETQYF. The DNA of the CDR3 is TGTGCCAGCTCACCAGCTATCCGGGGCGAGTGGGAGACCCAGTACTTC. Full variable domain (rest looked up from reference TRBV18 and TRBJ2-5): NAGVMQNPRHLVRRRGQEARLRCSPMKGHSHVYWYRQLPEEGLKFMVYLQKENIIDESGMPKERFSAEFPKEGPSILRIQQVVRGDSAAYFCASSPAIRGEWETQYFGPGTRLLVL.

This clone has a single count. The chain couples TRBV28 to TRBJ1-2; D is ambiguous. CDR1 and CDR2 from the germline V gene are MDHEN and SYDVKM. This CDR3 has 14 residues. With 3 bases removed from V and 3 bases from J, the gap between germline ends came to 11 bases. The CDR3 DNA reads as TGTGCCAGCAGTTTTGAGACTCTGGACTATGGCTACACCTTC. Its protein is CASSFETLDYGYTF.